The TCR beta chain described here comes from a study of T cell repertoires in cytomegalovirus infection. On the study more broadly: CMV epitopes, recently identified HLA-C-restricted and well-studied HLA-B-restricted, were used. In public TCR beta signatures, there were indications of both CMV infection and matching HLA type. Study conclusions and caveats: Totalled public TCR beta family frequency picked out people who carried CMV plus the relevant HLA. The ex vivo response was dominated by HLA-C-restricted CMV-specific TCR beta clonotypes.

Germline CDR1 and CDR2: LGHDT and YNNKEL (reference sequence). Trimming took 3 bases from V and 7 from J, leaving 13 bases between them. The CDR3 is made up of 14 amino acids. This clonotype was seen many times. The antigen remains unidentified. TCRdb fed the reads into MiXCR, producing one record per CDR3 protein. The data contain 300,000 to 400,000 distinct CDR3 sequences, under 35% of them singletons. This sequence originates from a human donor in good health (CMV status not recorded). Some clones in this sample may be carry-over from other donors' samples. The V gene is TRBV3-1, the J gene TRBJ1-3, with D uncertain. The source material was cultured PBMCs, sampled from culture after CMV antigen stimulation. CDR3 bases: TGTGCCAGCAGCCATCGAAACCCGAGGAACACCATATATTTT. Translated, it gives CASSHRNPRNTIYF. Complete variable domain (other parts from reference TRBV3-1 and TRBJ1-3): DTAVSQTPKYLVTQMGNDKSIKCEQNLGHDTMYWYKQDSKKFLKIMFSYNNKELIINETVPNRFSPKSPDKAHLNLHINSLELGDSAVYFCASSHRNPRNTIYFGEGSWLTVV.